The clone carrying this T cell receptor beta chain was recorded a few times. Trimming shortened V by 6 bases and J by 3 bases, and 13 bases separated the two germline ends. CDR3 size: 14 residues. Germline V gene data show CDR1 as SGHRS and CDR2 as YFSETQ. The data originate from a study of identical twins. Using its own MiXCR run on the 5' RACE reads, TCRdb lists one record per CDR3 protein. The sample yields 300,000 to 400,000 distinct CDR3 sequences, over 9% seen once. The data were also submitted as part of a second study, on yellow fever vaccine responses in identical twins.

The chain joins TRBV5-1 to TRBJ2-1; a possible D gene is TRBD1 (5 bases). Sample: CD8+ T cells sorted from blood. The TCR originated in a young woman in good health. This chain's CDR3 is CASTGSSSYNEQFF. The CDR3 DNA is TGCGCCAGCACAGGGTCCTCCAGCTACAATGAGCAGTTCTTC.